This entry lists 6 T cell receptor beta chains sequenced from one sample in a study of T cell repertoires in cytomegalovirus infection. Antigens of these TCRs are unknown. TCRdb ran MiXCR on the reads and lists one entry per CDR3 protein. The sample lists roughly 500,000 distinct CDR3 sequences, 33% seen once, with roughly 16% in the top ten. Sequenced material: cultured PBMCs, taken from culture after CMV antigen stimulation. The origin of the receptors is a human donor in good health (CMV status not recorded). Some clones in this sample may be carry-over from other donors' samples.

The chain has TRBV10-3 and TRBJ2-7; 8 positions match TRBD1. This CDR3 is 14 amino acids long. V lost 5 bases to trimming and J lost 5 bases; unmatched junction nucleotides: 8. Germline CDR1 and CDR2: ENHRY and SYGVKD. The CDR3 bases are TGTGCCATCAGTCGGACAGGGCCGCGCGACGAGCAGTACTTC. Its protein product is CAISRTGPRDEQYF.

The V gene is TRBV7-9, the J gene TRBJ2-5; possible D gene TRBD2, 6 bases. Germline CDR1 SEHNR, CDR2 FQNEAQ (reference sequence). V was shortened by 5 bases and J by 5 bases, with 18 bases between the two germline ends. This CDR3 region has 15 residues. CDR3 nucleotide sequence: TGTGCCAGCAGCCGAAACTCCGGGGACTGGGAGACCCAGTACTTC. This encodes CASSRNSGDWETQYF.

This clonotype was seen once. V usage is TRBV7-2 and J usage is TRBJ2-3; perhaps TRBD2 as D (5 bases). The CDR3 length is 16 residues. Germline assignment: CDR1 SGHTA and CDR2 FQGNSA. Trimming pared 0 bases from V and 3 bases from J, leaving 13 bases between. As DNA, the CDR3 is TGTGCCAGCAGCTTAGCCTCGGGGATTGCAACAGATACGCAGTATTTT. Translation: CASSLASGIATDTQYF.

The genes are TRBV27 and TRBJ2-3; 8 nucleotides line up with TRBD2. Looked up from germline, CDR1 is MNHEY and CDR2 is SMNVEV (reference sequence). V was clipped by 7 bases and J by 0 bases; unmatched bases: 9. CDR3 size: 16 residues. The CDR3: CASTGTRGSSTDTQYF. As DNA, the CDR3 is TGTGCCAGCACCGGGACTAGGGGGTCTAGCACAGATACGCAGTATTTT.

This clonotype was counted between two and nine times. This rearrangement joins TRBV6-6 to TRBJ2-5, with TRBD1 matching 8 bases. The CDR3 consists of 13 residues. Per germline, CDR1 MNHNY and CDR2 SVGAGI (reference sequence). The junction had 6 bases not matched to a gene; V was cut back by 8 bases and J by 4 bases. The chain's CDR3 is CASGAGGPETQYF. The CDR3 DNA follows: TGTGCCAGCGGAGCAGGGGGCCCAGAGACCCAGTACTTC.

This clonotype has a handful of counts. The chain carries TRBV27 and TRBJ1-6; 7 bases line up with TRBD1. The ends lost 5 bases at V and 7 bases at J; junction bases unmatched: 11. The CDR3 runs to 16 residues. The germline V gene encodes CDR1 MNHEY and CDR2 SMNVEV (reference sequence). The CDR3 DNA is TGTGCCAGCAGTCCGCCTCCGGGACAGCGAAATTCACCCCTCCACTTT. Amino acid sequence: CASSPPPGQRNSPLHF.